This T cell receptor (beta chain) was found in a study of shared clonotypes between healthy human individuals. In the study overall: Each donor's CD4 naive and CD4 memory cells filled three plates apiece, CD8 naive two, and CD8 memory one.

Study conclusions and caveats: When compared with the clonotypes that were shared by all four sorted-subset donors, the non-shared clonotypes turned out to have lower generation probabilities. Memory subsets generally showed lower estimated richness than naive subsets.

The CDR3 is 15 residues long. Germline V gives CDR1 MDHEN, CDR2 SYDVKM. The ends were cut back, 3 bases at V and 0 bases at J, with 11 bases in the middle. Details on this clone: The target antigen is unknown.

Clones were read by immunoSEQ multiplex PCR, and TCRdb kept only the in-frame ones, dropping some. The data hold 1.6 million or so clones, with approximately 98.5% observed a single time. The sequenced material came from naive CD4+ T cells sorted from blood. Described subset: CD45RA+ positively selected. The TCR sequence derives from a man aged 30-40 years in good health. The V and J genes are TRBV28 and TRBJ1-2; D possibly corresponds to TRBD1 (5 bases). The CDR3: CASSFRGRANYGYTF. The DNA for the CDR3 is TGTGCCAGCAGTTTTCGGGGCCGAGCTAACTATGGCTACACCTTC.